The 24 T cell receptor beta chains listed next were all sequenced from one sample in a study of cytomegalovirus exposure and HLA in healthy donors. The PCR made use of 60 Vbeta and 13 Jbeta primers. Generated by immunoSEQ multiplex PCR, the TCRdb table keeps only in-frame clones and is missing some. The sample yields about 120,000 clones, under 90% seen once. The sample was PBMCs. The receptors derive from a woman between 40 and 55 years old in good health and CMV-seronegative.

The chain employs TRBV19 and TRBJ2-7; D is uncertain. V was clipped by 8 bases and J by 3 bases, with 11 bases between them. The CDR3 length is 12 residues. Per germline, CDR1 LNHDA and CDR2 SQIVND (reference sequence). The DNA for the CDR3 is TGTGCCAGTGGATCCTCTAGCTACGAGCAGTACTTC. It specifies CASGSSSYEQYF.

The chain uses TRBV9 and TRBJ1-1; possible D gene TRBD1, 6 bases. The CDR3 spans 16 residues. V lost 0 bases and J lost 2, with 14 bases in between. CDR1 is SGDLS, CDR2 YYNGEE, per germline. Here the CDR3 reads CASSVGTGTVNTEAFF. The CDR3 DNA is TGTGCCAGCAGCGTAGGCACAGGGACGGTAAACACTGAAGCTTTCTTT.

This chain uses TRBV30 with TRBJ1-1; 7 nucleotides agree with TRBD1. Germline-derived CDR1 and CDR2 are GTSNPN and SVGIG (reference sequence). This CDR3 spans 14 amino acids. With 0 bases clipped from V and 5 bases from J, the junction kept 6 bases outside the gene matches. The DNA of the CDR3 is TGTGCCTGGAGTGTACAGGGGAAGGGGACTGAAGCTTTCTTT. Amino acids: CAWSVQGKGTEAFF.

The sample holds a few counts of this clone. V usage is TRBV6-5 and J usage is TRBJ2-5; 10 nucleotides match TRBD2. Per germline, CDR1 MNHEY and CDR2 SVGAGI. Unmatched junction bases numbered 5, after V lost 5 bases and J lost 5 bases. The CDR3 length is 14 residues. The CDR3 region has the DNA TGTGCCAGCAGTACACTAGCGGGGAGGGAGACCCAGTACTTC. The encoded protein is CASSTLAGRETQYF.

The chain is built from TRBV2 and TRBJ2-5; D ambiguous. The J call may be wrong; the DNA end is better matched by TRBJ2-7. From germline, CDR1 is SNHLY and CDR2 FYNNEI. This CDR3 comprises 14 residues. CDR3 sequence reads: CASRGSIKSYEQYF. Here the CDR3 DNA reads TGTGCCAGCAGGGGCAGCATCAAATCCTACGAGCAGTACTTC.

In its sample, this clone was seen a few times. As DNA, the CDR3 is TGTGCCAGTAGTATAGATAGGGCGGGAGGCGCGGGCAGCAATCAGCCCCAGCATTTT. Translation gives CASSIDRAGGAGSNQPQHF. The J gene is TRBJ1-5, the V gene TRBV19, with no clear D. The germline CDR1 and CDR2 sequences are LNHDA and SQIVND (reference sequence). This CDR3 has 19 residues. V dropped 0 bases and J dropped 1 base, with 19 bases sitting between them.

The rearrangement uses TRBV6-4 and TRBJ2-2, with TRBD2 matching 14 bases. J lost 5 bases, V lost 6 bases, and 8 bases had no gene match. The germline V gene has CDR1 MRHNA and CDR2 SNTAGT. The CDR3 covers 17 residues. CDR3 region: CASRVKGLAGETGELFF. The CDR3 nucleotides are TGTGCCAGCAGAGTCAAGGGACTAGCGGGGGAAACCGGGGAGCTGTTTTTT.

This chain uses TRBV27 with TRBJ2-7; 11 bases fit TRBD2. V lost 2 bases, J lost 6 bases, and 12 bases stayed unmatched. Germline-derived CDR1 and CDR2 are MNHEY and SMNVEV (reference sequence). CDR3 length equals 17 residues. The DNA of the CDR3 is TGTGCCAGCAGTTTAGATCGGCTAGCGGGAGGCTCTACCGAGCAGTACTTC. It encodes CASSLDRLAGGSTEQYF.

This clone was detected once. One end of the junction varies from germline; a read error may be responsible. The V call is TRBV5-1, the J call TRBJ2-2, with a possible D match to TRBD2 (6 bases). From germline, CDR1 is SGHRS and CDR2 YFSETQ. The CDR3 is 14 amino acids. CDR3 sequence: CASKVRENTGGLFF. CDR3 DNA sequence: TGCGCCAGCAAAGTCAGGGAAAACACCGGGGGGCTGTTTTTT.

This chain joins TRBV28 and TRBJ1-5, with 8 bases identical to TRBD1. CDR3 size: 15 residues. Unmatched junction bases numbered 6, after V lost 6 bases and J lost 2 bases. CDR1 is MDHEN, CDR2 SYDVKM, per germline. The CDR3 DNA reads as TGTGCCAGCAGACCTGGACAGGGTGGCAATCAGCCCCAGCATTTT. It codes for CASRPGQGGNQPQHF.

This chain connects TRBV19 to TRBJ1-6; maybe TRBD1 (6 bases). Trimming cost V 5 bases and J 4 bases, with 12 bases left between them. This CDR3 comprises 15 residues. Germline CDR1 and CDR2: LNHDA and SQIVND (reference sequence). CDR3 sequence: CASSPGQIYNSPLHF. DNA of the CDR3: TGTGCCAGTAGTCCCGGACAGATTTATAATTCACCCCTCCACTTT.

V and J are TRBV5-4 and TRBJ2-5; 12 positions match TRBD1. Judging by the DNA end, TRBJ2-7 fits better; the J call may be wrong. The CDR3 covers 15 residues. The V gene's germline CDR1 is SGHNT and CDR2 YYREEE (reference sequence). CDR3 loop: CASSLSGTGGDEQYF. DNA for the CDR3: TGTGCCAGCAGCTTGTCTGGGACAGGGGGCGACGAGCAGTACTTC.

The chain carries TRBV5-4 and TRBJ2-3, with D perhaps TRBD1 (6 bases). The CDR3 spans 15 residues. Trimming left V 0 bases short and J 2 bases short, with 10 bases between. Germline V CDR1 and CDR2: SGHNT, YYREEE (reference sequence). The CDR3 nucleotides read TGTGCCAGCAGCTTGGACAGGGTAGTCACAGATACGCAGTATTTT. Amino acids: CASSLDRVVTDTQYF.

V is TRBV2 and J is TRBJ1-2; 9 bases align to TRBD1. CDR1 is SNHLY, CDR2 FYNNEI, per germline. CDR3 length equals 15 residues. The trim removed 6 bases at V and 6 bases at J, leaving 11 bases unmatched. CDR3: CASSSGTGRMDGYTF. The CDR3 bases are TGTGCCAGCAGCTCCGGGACAGGGAGAATGGATGGCTACACCTTC.

The chain links TRBV7-9 to TRBJ1-1; TRBD1 aligns across 7 bases. Germline V gene sequence: CDR1 SEHNR, CDR2 FQNEAQ (reference sequence). The ends lost 5 bases at V and 3 bases at J; junction bases unmatched: 9. The CDR3 loop spans 15 amino acids. For the CDR3, the DNA is TGTGCCAGCAGCCGCGACAGGGAATGGGACACTGAAGCTTTCTTT. It specifies CASSRDREWDTEAFF.

The sample holds a few counts of this clone. V is TRBV19 and J is TRBJ1-5; D unresolved. Germline CDR1 is LNHDA and CDR2 is SQIVND (reference sequence). This CDR3 comprises 16 residues. V dropped 5 bases and J dropped 3 bases, with 17 bases sitting between them. The CDR3 nucleotides are TGTGCCAGTAGTGGATCGTTATCTCAGGTCAATCAGCCCCAGCATTTT. It is translated as CASSGSLSQVNQPQHF.

This chain connects TRBV6-6 to TRBJ2-4; TRBD1 agrees at 7 bases. V shed 4 bases and J 0 bases; nucleotides not matched to a gene: 3. Germline loops: CDR1 MNHNY, CDR2 SVGAGI (reference sequence). This CDR3 has 15 residues. The CDR3 region is CASSSGQLAKNIQYF. The CDR3 bases are TGTGCCAGCAGTTCGGGACAGCTAGCCAAAAACATTCAGTACTTC.

This chain connects TRBV7-7 to TRBJ2-7, with D perhaps TRBD1 (5 bases). This CDR3 is 14 amino acids long. CDR1 SSHAT and CDR2 FNYEAQ come from the germline V gene (reference sequence). Trimming took off 1 base at V and 4 bases at J, with 11 bases between the two ends. Written as DNA, the CDR3 is TGTGCCAGCAGCTTAGGGGATCAGGGATACGAGCAGTACTTC. It yields the protein CASSLGDQGYEQYF.

The chain carries TRBV4-3 and TRBJ2-1, with D perhaps TRBD2 (5 bases). The CDR3 is 13 amino acids. Trimming took off 1 base at V and 5 bases at J, with 6 bases between the two ends. CDR1 and CDR2 from the germline V gene are LGHNA and YSLEER. The CDR3 sequence: CASSQAGDNEQFF. The CDR3 DNA reads as TGCGCCAGCAGCCAAGCCGGGGACAATGAGCAGTTCTTC.

This chain links TRBV7-2 with TRBJ2-1; D gene unclear. The CDR3 is 14 amino acids. Trimming took off 3 bases at V and 4 bases at J, with 10 bases between the two ends. Germline lookup yields CDR1 SGHTA and CDR2 FQGNSA. The CDR3 DNA reads TGTGCCAGCAGCTTCAGTTACACATACAATGAGCAGTTCTTC. Amino acid sequence: CASSFSYTYNEQFF.

The chain uses TRBV20-1 and TRBJ1-4, with D unclear. Trimming stripped 3 bases from V and 8 bases from J, with 7 bases between. This CDR3 region has 11 residues. The germline gives CDR1 DFQATT, CDR2 SNEGSKA (reference sequence). CDR3 sequence (DNA): TGCAGTGCTAGGCACAGCGAAAAACTGTTTTTT. This codes for CSARHSEKLFF.

This clone came up a few times. The chain is built from TRBV6-1 and TRBJ1-2; 9 nucleotides line up with TRBD1. The J segment lost 6 bases and the V segment lost 2 bases, leaving 4 bases of the junction unmatched. Per the germline V gene, CDR1 is MNHNS and CDR2 is SASEGT. This CDR3 has 14 amino acids. The CDR3 is CASSEMTGGNGYTF. CDR3 bases: TGTGCCAGCAGTGAAATGACAGGGGGTAATGGCTACACCTTC.

The chain employs TRBV7-9 and TRBJ2-3; 10 positions match TRBD2. The J segment lost 5 bases and the V segment lost 0 bases, leaving 5 bases of the junction unmatched. This CDR3 has 16 amino acids. Germline CDR1 and CDR2: SEHNR and FQNEAQ (reference sequence). This chain's CDR3 is CASSLARAGGQDTQYF. The CDR3, as DNA: TGTGCCAGCAGCTTAGCGCGAGCGGGGGGGCAAGATACGCAGTATTTT.

This clone was counted between two and nine times. J is TRBJ2-5 and V is TRBV27; 7 positions agree with TRBD1. This CDR3 comprises 15 residues. Losses at the gene ends were 5 bases for V and 5 bases for J; bases not matched to a gene: 11. Germline lookup yields CDR1 MNHEY and CDR2 SMNVEV (reference sequence). Here the CDR3 reads CASSTHRGVSETQYF. CDR3 bases: TGTGCCAGCAGTACACACAGGGGTGTAAGCGAGACCCAGTACTTC.